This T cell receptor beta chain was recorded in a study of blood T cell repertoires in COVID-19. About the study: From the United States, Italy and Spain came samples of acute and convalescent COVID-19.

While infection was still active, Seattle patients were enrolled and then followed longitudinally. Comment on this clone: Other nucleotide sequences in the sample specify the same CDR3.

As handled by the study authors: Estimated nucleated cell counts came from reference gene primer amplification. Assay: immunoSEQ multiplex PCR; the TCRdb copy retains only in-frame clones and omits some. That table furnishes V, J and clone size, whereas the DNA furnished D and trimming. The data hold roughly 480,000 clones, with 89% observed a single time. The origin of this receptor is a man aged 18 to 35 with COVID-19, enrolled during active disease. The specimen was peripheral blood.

The CDR3 coding sequence is TGTGCCAGCAGCCTGGGACAGGGGGATTCACCCCTCCACTTT. Translating it yields CASSLGQGDSPLHF. The chain links TRBV3-1 (or the pseudogene TRBV3-2) to TRBJ1-6; 11 bases are shared with TRBD1. Germline CDR1 reads LGHDT; CDR2 reads YNNKEL (reference sequence). This CDR3 comprises 14 residues. The ends lost 4 bases at V and 8 bases at J; junction bases unmatched: 1.